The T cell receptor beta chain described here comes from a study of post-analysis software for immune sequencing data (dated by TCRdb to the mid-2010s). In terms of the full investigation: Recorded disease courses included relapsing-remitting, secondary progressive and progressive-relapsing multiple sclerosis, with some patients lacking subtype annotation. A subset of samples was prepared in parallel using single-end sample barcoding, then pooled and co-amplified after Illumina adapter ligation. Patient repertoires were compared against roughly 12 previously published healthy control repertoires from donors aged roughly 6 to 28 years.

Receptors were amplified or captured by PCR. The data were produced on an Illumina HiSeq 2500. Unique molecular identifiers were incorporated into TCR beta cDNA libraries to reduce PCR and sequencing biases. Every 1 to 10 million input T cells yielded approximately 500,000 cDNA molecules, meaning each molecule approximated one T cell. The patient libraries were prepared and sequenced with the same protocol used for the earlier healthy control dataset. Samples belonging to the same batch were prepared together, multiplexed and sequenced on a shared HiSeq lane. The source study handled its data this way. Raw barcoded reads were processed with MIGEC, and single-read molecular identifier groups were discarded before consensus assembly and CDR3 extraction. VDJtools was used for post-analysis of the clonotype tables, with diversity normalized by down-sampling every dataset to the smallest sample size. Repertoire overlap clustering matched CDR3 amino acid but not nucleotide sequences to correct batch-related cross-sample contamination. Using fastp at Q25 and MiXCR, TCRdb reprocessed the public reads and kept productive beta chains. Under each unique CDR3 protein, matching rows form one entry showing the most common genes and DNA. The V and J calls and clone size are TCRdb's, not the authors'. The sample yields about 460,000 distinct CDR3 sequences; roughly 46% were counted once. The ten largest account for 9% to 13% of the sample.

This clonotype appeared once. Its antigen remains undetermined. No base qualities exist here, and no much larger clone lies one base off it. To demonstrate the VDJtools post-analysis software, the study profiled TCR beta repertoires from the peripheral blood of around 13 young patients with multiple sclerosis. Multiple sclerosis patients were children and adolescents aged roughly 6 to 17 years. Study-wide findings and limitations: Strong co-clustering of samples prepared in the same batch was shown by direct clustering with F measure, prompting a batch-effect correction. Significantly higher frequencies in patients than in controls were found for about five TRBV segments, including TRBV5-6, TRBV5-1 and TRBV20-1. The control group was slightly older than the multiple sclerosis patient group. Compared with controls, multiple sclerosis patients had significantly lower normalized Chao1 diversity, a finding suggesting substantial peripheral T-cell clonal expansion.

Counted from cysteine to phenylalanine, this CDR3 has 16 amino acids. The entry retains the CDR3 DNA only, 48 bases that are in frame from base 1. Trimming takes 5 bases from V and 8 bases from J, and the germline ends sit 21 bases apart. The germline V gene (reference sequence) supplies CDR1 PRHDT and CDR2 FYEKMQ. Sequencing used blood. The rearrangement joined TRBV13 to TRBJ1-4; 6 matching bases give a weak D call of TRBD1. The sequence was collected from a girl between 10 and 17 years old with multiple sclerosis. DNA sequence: TGTGCCAGCAGCGGGCGTTCAGGGGCGGAAGGGGAAAAACTGTTTTTT. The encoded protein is CASSGRSGAEGEKLFF.